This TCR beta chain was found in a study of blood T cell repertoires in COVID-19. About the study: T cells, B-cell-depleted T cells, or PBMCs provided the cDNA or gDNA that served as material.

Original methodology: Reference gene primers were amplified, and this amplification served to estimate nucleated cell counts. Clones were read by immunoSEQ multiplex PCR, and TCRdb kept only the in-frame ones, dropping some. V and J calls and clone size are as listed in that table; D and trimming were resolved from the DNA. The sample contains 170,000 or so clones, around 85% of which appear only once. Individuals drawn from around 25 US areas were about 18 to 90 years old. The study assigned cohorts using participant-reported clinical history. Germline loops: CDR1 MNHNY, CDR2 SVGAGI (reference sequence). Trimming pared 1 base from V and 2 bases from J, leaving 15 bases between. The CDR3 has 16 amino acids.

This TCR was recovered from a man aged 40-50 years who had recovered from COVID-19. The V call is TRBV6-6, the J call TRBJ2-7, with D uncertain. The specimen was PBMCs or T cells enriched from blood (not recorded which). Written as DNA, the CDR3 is TGTGCCAGCAGTTACTTGACAAACTCCCTCCCCTACGAGCAGTACTTC. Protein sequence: CASSYLTNSLPYEQYF.